This passage covers 30 T cell receptor beta chains from one sample sequenced in a study of blood T cell repertoires in COVID-19. Assay used: immunoSEQ multiplex PCR; TCRdb lists only in-frame clones, some missing. Of over 200,000 clones listed, around 80% are singletons. The sample consisted of peripheral blood. The receptors originated from a woman of 80 years or more with active or convalescent COVID-19.

The V gene is TRBV6-5, the J gene TRBJ1-2; D perhaps matches TRBD1 (6 bases). In germline, CDR1 is MNHEY, CDR2 SVGAGI. The CDR3 totals 15 residues. Trimming left V 7 bases short and J 5 bases short, with 20 bases between. CDR3 DNA: TGTGCCAGCACCCCGTCTTCGACCAGGGGTTATGGCTACACCTTC. Protein product: CASTPSSTRGYGYTF.

The rearrangement uses TRBV7-7 and TRBJ2-1; 15 bases agree with TRBD2. The ends lost 3 bases at V and 9 bases at J; junction bases unmatched: 3. Germline V gives CDR1 SSHAT, CDR2 FNYEAQ (reference sequence). The CDR3 contains 15 residues. CDR3 protein: CASSLGLAGGGEQFF. DNA of the CDR3: TGTGCCAGCAGCTTGGGACTAGCGGGAGGAGGTGAGCAGTTCTTC.

The chain combines TRBV11-2 with TRBJ2-5, with D possibly being TRBD1 (5 bases). Per the germline V gene, CDR1 is SGHAT and CDR2 is FQNNGV. The CDR3 length is 16 residues. Trimming stripped 5 bases from V and 1 base from J, with 17 bases between. CDR3: CASSSRVTVLQETQYF. CDR3 DNA sequence: TGTGCCAGCAGCAGCAGGGTAACAGTCCTCCAAGAGACCCAGTACTTC.

The chain uses TRBV7-3 and TRBJ2-7; 9 nucleotides match TRBD1. The V and J ends lost 4 bases and 0 bases, in that order; junction bases with no gene match: 1. The CDR3 extends over 14 amino acids. Per the germline V gene, CDR1 is SGHTA and CDR2 is FQGTGA. The CDR3 sequence is CASSSTGGSYEQYF. CDR3 DNA sequence: TGTGCCAGCAGCTCGACAGGGGGCTCCTACGAGCAGTACTTC.

This chain connects TRBV18 to TRBJ1-6, with 7 bases identical to TRBD1. This CDR3 contains 15 residues. CDR1 and CDR2 from the germline V gene are KGHSH and LQKENI. Germline trimming cut 3 bases from V and 14 bases from J; bases unmatched to any gene: 13. Written as DNA, the CDR3 is TGTGCCAGCTCACCCCCAGGGACAGCCTCTGGGGCCCTCCACTTT. Residues: CASSPPGTASGALHF.

The rearrangement joins TRBV6-5 to TRBJ1-1; the D is unclear. The ends were cut back, 5 bases at V and 8 bases at J, with 12 bases in the middle. The V gene's germline CDR1 is MNHEY and CDR2 SVGAGI. The CDR3 covers 12 residues. DNA of the CDR3: TGTGCCAGCAGTCCCGGGGAGCTCGAAGCTTTCTTT. As protein: CASSPGELEAFF.

The chain combines TRBV5-4 with TRBJ1-2; no clear D gene. The V end lost 0 bases, the J end lost 2 bases, and 5 bases lay between the germline ends. Germline CDR1 and CDR2: SGHNT and YYREEE (reference sequence). This CDR3 comprises 13 residues. The CDR3 DNA sequence: TGTGCCAGCAGCTTGGCACGGAACTATGGCTACACCTTC. Its protein is CASSLARNYGYTF.

V gene TRBV5-1 combines with J gene TRBJ2-5, with 7 nucleotides matching TRBD2. V was clipped by 2 bases and J by 5 bases; unmatched bases: 6. Looked up from germline, CDR1 is SGHRS and CDR2 is YFSETQ. CDR3 length equals 14 residues. Here the CDR3 reads CASSFRREGETQYF. The CDR3 bases are TGCGCCAGCAGCTTTAGGAGGGAGGGGGAGACCCAGTACTTC.

This clone was seen a single time. The chain couples TRBV2 to TRBJ2-7, with TRBD2 identical over 7 bases. Germline V gene sequence: CDR1 SNHLY, CDR2 FYNNEI. The CDR3 totals 12 residues. The junction had 3 bases not matched to a gene; V was cut back by 6 bases and J by 4 bases. CDR3 residues: CASRRLAYEQYF. As DNA, the CDR3 is TGTGCCAGCAGGCGACTAGCTTACGAGCAGTACTTC.

This chain links TRBV27 with TRBJ2-3; possibly TRBD1 for D (6 bases). V lost 3 bases, J lost 6 bases, and 10 bases lay in between. The CDR3 length is 13 residues. The germline CDR1 and CDR2 sequences are MNHEY and SMNVEV (reference sequence). The CDR3 DNA reads as TGTGCCAGCAGTTTCCAGGGGCTTGATACGCAGTATTTT. Translating gives CASSFQGLDTQYF.

This clone was seen a few times. This chain connects TRBV6-2 or TRBV6-3 to TRBJ2-4, with 8 bases that match TRBD1. This CDR3 is 15 amino acids long. From germline, CDR1 is MNHEY and CDR2 SVGEGT. V lost 2 bases and J lost 5; bases outside the gene matches: 5. The DNA for the CDR3 is TGTGCCAGCAGTTACGTGACAGGGGCCCAAAACATTCAGTACTTC. Its translation is CASSYVTGAQNIQYF.

The chain uses TRBV7-9 and TRBJ2-3; 13 bases line up with TRBD2. Germline assignment: CDR1 SEHNR and CDR2 FQNEAQ (reference sequence). V lost 1 base and J lost 5; bases outside the gene matches: 3. The CDR3 is 16 residues long. The CDR3 loop reads CASSLEGLAGLDTQYF. The CDR3 nucleotides read TGTGCCAGCAGCTTAGAGGGACTAGCGGGGCTAGATACGCAGTATTTT.

This clone was detected only once. The chain employs TRBV4-3 and TRBJ2-1, with TRBD1 matching over 8 bases. Germline-derived CDR1 and CDR2 are LGHNA and YSLEER. The CDR3 is made up of 15 amino acids. After removal of 4 bases from V and 5 bases from J, the junction contained 7 bases not matched to a gene. CDR3 in amino acids: CASSRAGTGDNEQFF. The DNA for the CDR3 is TGCGCCAGCAGCCGAGCTGGGACAGGCGACAATGAGCAGTTCTTC.

The rearrangement uses TRBV12-3 or TRBV12-4 and TRBJ1-5; possible D gene TRBD1, 5 bases. Trimming removed 2 bases at V and 6 bases at J, with 8 bases between. This CDR3 contains 13 residues. The CDR3 loop reads CASSLQGGQPQHF. The CDR3 nucleotides are TGTGCCAGCAGTTTACAGGGAGGTCAGCCCCAGCATTTT.

The chain employs TRBV29-1 and TRBJ1-1; D uncertain. The CDR3 is 11 amino acids. Trimming removed 5 bases from V and 5 bases from J, with 9 bases in between. Germline values: CDR1 SQVTM, CDR2 ANQGSEA. Written as DNA, the CDR3 is TGCAGCGTTTCTGTCGGGACTGAAGCTTTCTTT. Amino acids: CSVSVGTEAFF.

This clone occurred a few times. V is TRBV7-9 and J is TRBJ2-7, with D perhaps TRBD1 (6 bases). The ends were cut back, 1 base at V and 0 bases at J, with 22 bases in the middle. The length of the CDR3 is 19 residues. Germline CDR1 is SEHNR and CDR2 is FQNEAQ (reference sequence). CDR3 DNA: TGTGCCAGCAGCTTAGACACAGGGTTTCTTTTCGCGGGCTCCTACGAGCAGTACTTC. Protein sequence: CASSLDTGFLFAGSYEQYF.

The CDR3 region is CASSQTGWAGANVLTF. For the CDR3, the DNA is TGTGCCAGCAGCCAGACAGGGTGGGCTGGGGCCAACGTCCTGACTTTC. The rearrangement links TRBV11-2 to TRBJ2-6; TRBD1 aligns across 7 bases. With V trimmed by 5 bases and J by 2 bases, 6 bases remained unmatched. The CDR3 is 16 amino acids. Germline assignment: CDR1 SGHAT and CDR2 FQNNGV.

This sequence joins TRBV18 and TRBJ2-2; 8 nucleotides match TRBD1. Germline-derived CDR1 and CDR2 are KGHSH and LQKENI. The V and J ends lost 4 bases and 6 bases, in that order; junction bases with no gene match: 4. The CDR3 sequence is 14 residues long. CDR3 sequence: CASSRIQGAGELFF. CDR3 coding DNA: TGTGCCAGCTCACGTATACAGGGGGCCGGGGAGCTGTTTTTT.

The V call is TRBV27, the J call TRBJ1-6; D is undetermined. Trimming removed 6 bases from V and 5 bases from J, with 14 bases in between. Germline CDR1 is MNHEY and CDR2 is SMNVEV (reference sequence). CDR3 length: 15 amino acids. The CDR3 DNA reads TGTGCCAGCAGGGGGAGGGAATCTCATAATTCACCCCTCCACTTT. Translated, it gives CASRGRESHNSPLHF.

The sample holds one count of this clone. The chain carries TRBV3-1 (or the pseudogene TRBV3-2) and TRBJ1-3; D not certain. V lost 2 bases and J lost 4, with 12 bases in between. The CDR3 is 15 residues long. Germline CDR1 LGHDT, CDR2 YNNKEL (reference sequence). CDR3 amino acids: CASSQSGGYGNTIYF. The DNA of the CDR3 is TGTGCCAGCAGCCAAAGTGGAGGGTACGGAAACACCATATATTTT.

This chain uses TRBV5-5 with TRBJ1-5; D unresolved. The germline CDR1 and CDR2 sequences are SGHKS and YYEKEE (reference sequence). The germline V and J ends were trimmed by 2 bases and 7 bases, with 10 bases remaining between them. This CDR3 comprises 13 residues. This CDR3 is CASSFAPQQPQHF. CDR3 DNA sequence: TGTGCCAGCAGCTTCGCACCACAACAGCCCCAGCATTTT.

The V call is TRBV28, the J call TRBJ2-2; unclear D gene. The CDR3 consists of 11 residues. CDR1 is MDHEN and CDR2 is SYDVKM in the germline V gene. V was clipped by 6 bases and J by 6 bases, with 5 bases between them. In nucleotides, the CDR3 is TGTGCCAGCAGCTACCCCGGGGAGCTGTTTTTT. The encoded protein is CASSYPGELFF.

The V and J genes are TRBV2 and TRBJ2-5, with 10 nucleotides matching TRBD1. CDR3 length: 14 residues. Germline CDR1 reads SNHLY; CDR2 reads FYNNEI. Germline trimming cut 7 bases from V and 5 bases from J; bases unmatched to any gene: 7. The CDR3 sequence is CASTSTGGVETQYF. The CDR3 nucleotides are TGTGCCAGCACTTCGACAGGGGGCGTCGAGACCCAGTACTTC.

The chain links TRBV25-1 to TRBJ1-2, with D hard to call. CDR3 length: 15 residues. With 0 bases removed from V and 0 bases from J, the gap between germline ends came to 8 bases. Germline CDR1 MGHDK, CDR2 SYGVNS. CDR3: CASSEYSRANYGYTF. DNA for the CDR3: TGTGCCAGCAGTGAATATTCGCGGGCTAACTATGGCTACACCTTC.

The V call is TRBV28, the J call TRBJ2-4; a possible D gene is TRBD2 (5 bases). Trimming removed 1 base from V and 15 bases from J, with 22 bases in between. Germline V lookup: CDR1 MDHEN, CDR2 SYDVKM. The CDR3 consists of 15 residues. CDR3 loop: CASSLLRANPGVMYF. CDR3 sequence (DNA): TGTGCCAGCAGTTTATTAAGGGCAAACCCCGGGGTTATGTACTTC.

In its sample, this clone was seen once. This rearrangement joins TRBV7-9 to TRBJ1-4, with D unclear. With 5 bases removed from V and 0 bases from J, the gap between germline ends came to 10 bases. CDR1 and CDR2 (germline): SEHNR, FQNEAQ (reference sequence). The CDR3 has 15 residues. The CDR3 region has the DNA TGTGCCAGCAGCCCTAAGTATGCAACTAATGAAAAACTGTTTTTT. The encoded protein is CASSPKYATNEKLFF.

This rearrangement joins TRBV28 to TRBJ1-2, with D tentatively TRBD1 (6 bases). Trimming removed 3 bases at V and 2 bases at J, with 13 bases between. In germline, CDR1 is MDHEN, CDR2 SYDVKM. This CDR3 is 15 amino acids long. The DNA of the CDR3 is TGTGCCAGCAGTTTGGGGGCCTCAGTAAACTATGGCTACACCTTC. This encodes CASSLGASVNYGYTF.

V usage is TRBV6-5 and J usage is TRBJ2-3, with 9 nucleotides matching TRBD2. The CDR3 length is 14 residues. After removal of 5 bases from V and 4 bases from J, the junction contained 4 bases not matched to a gene. CDR1 and CDR2 from the germline V gene are MNHEY and SVGAGI. CDR3 amino acids: CASSPSGGPDTQYF. The CDR3 DNA reads TGTGCCAGCAGTCCCAGCGGGGGGCCAGATACGCAGTATTTT.

J is TRBJ2-1 and V is TRBV4-2; 13 bases line up with TRBD2. Germline trimming cut 0 bases from V and 7 bases from J; bases unmatched to any gene: 3. Germline assignment: CDR1 LGHNA and CDR2 YNFKEQ. CDR3 length: 16 amino acids. The CDR3 reads CASSQEWTSGSNEQFF. The CDR3 DNA is TGTGCCAGCAGCCAAGAGTGGACTAGCGGGAGTAATGAGCAGTTCTTC.

V gene TRBV18 combines with J gene TRBJ2-1, with 10 nucleotides matching TRBD1. Germline V gene lookup returns CDR1 KGHSH and CDR2 LQKENI. V dropped 3 bases and J dropped 7; count of bases not matched to a gene: 9. The CDR3 sequence is 16 residues long. The CDR3 region is CASSPTGGGILNEQFF. In DNA form, the CDR3 reads TGTGCCAGCTCACCGACAGGGGGCGGCATCTTAAATGAGCAGTTCTTC.